One and the same sample provided the 2 T cell receptor beta chains below, sequenced in a study of shared clonotypes between healthy human individuals. Positive CCR7 selection of CD45RO-negative cells yielded the naive CD8 cells, and terminally differentiated effector memory CD45RA+ cells were excluded. Here immunoSEQ multiplex PCR was the method, and the copy in TCRdb shows in-frame clones only, minus some. The repertoire holds about 2.1 million clones, with just over 90% as singletons. The sample was naive CD8+ T cells from PBMCs. The receptors come from a man between 18 and 29 years old in good health. Some clones in this sample may be carry-over from other donors' samples.

A single count supports this clone. The chain combines TRBV5-6 with TRBJ2-5; D uncertain. Germline V CDR1 and CDR2: SGHDT, YYEEEE. The CDR3 loop spans 14 amino acids. V lost 2 bases, J lost 5 bases, and 13 bases lay in between. CDR3 sequence reads: CASSFWQDLETQYF. Written as DNA, the CDR3 is TGTGCCAGCAGCTTTTGGCAGGACCTGGAGACCCAGTACTTC.

V usage is TRBV15 and J usage is TRBJ1-1, with D uncertain. The germline CDR1 and CDR2 sequences are LNHNV and YYDKDF (reference sequence). The CDR3 extends over 14 amino acids. V was trimmed by 0 bases and J by 0 bases, leaving 5 bases between them. CDR3 coding DNA: TGTGCCACCAGCAGAGAACAGCTGAACACTGAAGCTTTCTTT. It yields the protein CATSREQLNTEAFF.